These T cell receptor beta chains were read from a single sample in a study of OX40 agonist ivuxolimab in advanced cancers. Repertoires were generated with immunoSEQ multiplex PCR, while TCRdb's copy carries only in-frame clones and drops some. Among under 80,000 clones, approximately 88% were seen once, and the ten largest hold roughly 0.98%. Sequencing was performed on CD4+ or CD8+ T cells sorted from blood, taken in a trial of the OX40 agonist ivuxolimab. The receptors come from an adult with an advanced solid tumor such as melanoma, head and neck, liver or kidney cancer. Each CDR3 is given with its conserved first and last residue. A D gene is named only where the DNA matches it firmly. Size is stated for part of the rows, as once, few or many counts, or as a class when the clone is expanded.

clone_size j_call v_call d_call cdr3_nt cdr3_aa
- TRBJ2-3 TRBV6-5 - TGTGCCAGCAGCTCCACAGGGACTAGCACAGATACGCAGTATTTT CASSSTGTSTDTQYF
- TRBJ2-1 TRBV30 TRBD2 TGTGCCTTGACGGGCGGGAGGAGGGGCAATGAGCAGTTCTTC CALTGGRRGNEQFF
- TRBJ1-4 TRBV4-2 - TGTGCCAGCAGCCAAGATCTCGGACAGCATAGAGGAACTAATGAAAAACTGTTTTTT CASSQDLGQHRGTNEKLFF
- TRBJ1-1 TRBV9 - TGTGCCAGCAGCGTAGGACCGTCTCCATTGAACACTGAAGCTTTCTTT CASSVGPSPLNTEAFF
- TRBJ2-1 TRBV12-5 - TGTGCTAGTCTCTCAGGCGGTGAGCAGTTCTTC CASLSGGEQFF
- TRBJ1-2 TRBV28 - TGTGCCACCAGTAACTATGGCTACACCTTC CATSNYGYTF
once TRBJ2-1 TRBV2 - TGTGCCAGCAGTGACCCAGTCCCGGGCAATGAGCAGTTCTTC CASSDPVPGNEQFF
- TRBJ2-5 TRBV19 TRBD2 TGTGCCAGTAGTACCGGACTAGCGGGGGGGGCCAACCAAGAGACCCAGTACTTC CASSTGLAGGANQETQYF
- TRBJ1-5 TRBV15 - TGTGCCACCAGCAGCCATTCCGGGGGGGGGCTAGGTCAGCCCCAGCATTTT CATSSHSGGGLGQPQHF
- TRBJ2-7 TRBV2 - TGTGCCAGCAGCCTCAACTACGAGCAGTACTTC CASSLNYEQYF
- TRBJ2-5 TRBV7-3 TRBD1 TGTGCCAGCAGCCGGACAGGGGGCGCGGGAGAGACCCAGTACTTC CASSRTGGAGETQYF
- TRBJ2-1 TRBV4-3 TRBD2 TGCGCCAGCAGCCAAGAACTAGCGGGAGTAGTTTCCTACAATGAGCAGTTCTTC CASSQELAGVVSYNEQFF
- TRBJ2-5 TRBV5-4 - TGTGCCAGCAGCCCCCGATGGGGGCCCGGCGAGACCCAGTACTTC CASSPRWGPGETQYF
- TRBJ1-1 TRBV6-1 - TGTGCCAGCAGTGTAAGGGACAACCCGAACACTGAAGCTTTCTTT CASSVRDNPNTEAFF
once TRBJ2-5 TRBV9 - TGTGCCAGCAGCGTAACGGAGAAAGAGACCCAGTACTTC CASSVTEKETQYF
- TRBJ1-5 TRBV19 - TGTGCCAGTACCTTCCCCGGAAGCAATCAGCCCCAGCATTTT CASTFPGSNQPQHF
- TRBJ1-1 TRBV2 TRBD1 TGTGCCAGCAGTGAGGGACAGAAACAGGCTGAAGCTTTCTTT CASSEGQKQAEAFF
- TRBJ2-2 TRBV4-3 TRBD1 TGCGCCAGCAGCCTAGAGGGGGCTGGCGGCGGGGAGCTGTTTTTT CASSLEGAGGGELFF
- TRBJ1-3 TRBV19 - TGTGCCAGTAGTACACCCCCCTCGAGGGGCGTCGCCAGGAGCTCTGGAAACACCATATATTTT CASSTPPSRGVARSSGNTIYF
- TRBJ1-6 TRBV4-1 - TGCGCCAGCAGCCAAGAAGGCATAATGGGTTCACCCCTCCACTTT CASSQEGIMGSPLHF
- TRBJ2-5 TRBV7-2 TRBD1 TGTGCCAGCAGCCCAGAGGGGGCTACGGGGACCCAGTACTTC CASSPEGATGTQYF
- TRBJ2-2 TRBV5-1 - TGCGCCAGCAGCCTAACACCGAACACCGGGGAGCTGTTTTTT CASSLTPNTGELFF
- TRBJ2-7 TRBV18 - TGTGCCAGCTCACCCCGACAGGCTACCTACGAGCAGTACTTC CASSPRQATYEQYF
- TRBJ2-7 TRBV5-1 - TGCGCCAGCAGCCCTCGGACAGACCATTCCTACGAGCAGTACTTC CASSPRTDHSYEQYF
- TRBJ1-1 TRBV6-6 TRBD1 TGTGCCAGCAGCCCGGACAGGGTAGGGACTGAAGCTTTCTTT CASSPDRVGTEAFF
- TRBJ2-1 TRBV5-4 TRBD2 TGTGCCAGCAGCCCGGGACTAGCCTTCAACAATGAGCAGTTCTTC CASSPGLAFNNEQFF
- TRBJ2-3 TRBV4-2 - TGTGCCAGCAGCCAAGTAGGCGGCATCACAGATACGCAGTATTTT CASSQVGGITDTQYF
- TRBJ2-3 TRBV7-8 - TGTGCCAGCAGCTTATGGACTTCGGGCACAGATACGCAGTATTTT CASSLWTSGTDTQYF
- TRBJ2-4 TRBV19 - TGTGCCAGTGGAAGACCGGGGGCGGTCAAAAACATTCAGTACTTC CASGRPGAVKNIQYF
medium-sized TRBJ2-3 TRBV4-2 TRBD2 TGTGCCAGCAGCTTGATGACTAGCGGGAGTACAGATACGCAGTATTTT CASSLMTSGSTDTQYF
- TRBJ2-7 TRBV6-5 - TGTGCCAGCAGTGAAGCTAGATACGAGCAGTACTTC CASSEARYEQYF
- TRBJ2-7 TRBV6-5 TRBD1 TGTGCCAGCAGTCCCCGGACAGGCCCCTACGAGCAGTACTTC CASSPRTGPYEQYF
- TRBJ1-6 TRBV28 TRBD1 TGTGCCAGCAAAGGGGGCGCATCCTATAATTCACCCCTCCACTTT CASKGGASYNSPLHF
- TRBJ2-7 TRBV5-6 - TGTGCCAGCAGCTTGGTTAGTACATCCTACGAGCAGTACTTC CASSLVSTSYEQYF
- TRBJ2-3 TRBV19 TRBD2 TGTGCCAGTAGTTTTGGCGGGGGGAAGAGCACAGATACGCAGTATTTT CASSFGGGKSTDTQYF
- TRBJ1-5 TRBV7-2 - TGTGCCAGCAGCTTGGAGGGACAAGCGCTAGGGCCCCAGCATTTT CASSLEGQALGPQHF
- TRBJ2-7 TRBV20-1 - TGCAGTGCCTCCTTCGGAGGCGAGCAGTACTTC CSASFGGEQYF
- TRBJ2-7 TRBV6-1 TRBD2 TGTGCCAGCAGTTCCCGGGGAGGGGCCGAGCAGTACTTC CASSSRGGAEQYF
- TRBJ2-1 TRBV6-5 TRBD2 TGTGCCAGCAGTTACTGGGAGGGCAATGAGCAGTTCTTC CASSYWEGNEQFF
- TRBJ2-2 TRBV7-3 TRBD2 TGTGCCAGCAGCTTAACGGGACTAGCGGAGACCGGGGAGCTGTTTTTT CASSLTGLAETGELFF
few TRBJ2-7 TRBV5-1 - TGCGCCAGCAGCCCGACAGGCTCCGGAGACGAGCAGTACTTC CASSPTGSGDEQYF
- TRBJ2-7 TRBV28 TRBD1 TGTGCCAGCAGTTTATCCATCGGGACAGGGTCCTACGAGCAGTACTTC CASSLSIGTGSYEQYF
- TRBJ2-3 TRBV28 TRBD2 TGTGCCAGCAGTACTAGGACTAGTAGCACAGATACGCAGTATTTT CASSTRTSSTDTQYF
- TRBJ1-1 TRBV6-6 - TGTGCCAGCAGTTCTCCTGGCGGCTCGCACACTGAAGCTTTCTTT CASSSPGGSHTEAFF
- TRBJ1-1 TRBV5-8 - TGTGCCAGCACCCTACAAGTTGAAGCTTTCTTT CASTLQVEAFF
- TRBJ2-2 TRBV28 - TGTGCCAGCACGCAGACATCCACCGGGGAGCTGTTTTTT CASTQTSTGELFF
- TRBJ2-1 TRBV16 TRBD2 TGTGCCAGCAGCCAATCGGTACTAGCGGGAGGCCCTACCTACAATGAGCAGTTCTTC CASSQSVLAGGPTYNEQFF
- TRBJ2-5 TRBV7-3 - TGTGCCAGCAGCTTTGGTGGGGAGACCCAGTACTTC CASSFGGETQYF
once TRBJ2-1 TRBV28 - TGTGCCAGCAGTTTAGTAGGACAGTACAATGAGCAGTTCTTC CASSLVGQYNEQFF
- TRBJ2-7 TRBV2 - TGTGCCAGCGGAACTCGGGAGCAGTACTTC CASGTREQYF
medium-sized TRBJ2-1 TRBV7-9 TRBD2 TGTGCCAGCAGCTTGAGGGGTAGCGGGACTTCGAGGTACAATGAGCAGTTCTTC CASSLRGSGTSRYNEQFF
- TRBJ1-6 TRBV9 - TGTGCCAGCAGCGGGTCAGCGTATTCACCCCTCCACTTT CASSGSAYSPLHF
- TRBJ2-5 TRBV30 TRBD2 TGTGCCTGGAGCCCCCCCAGCGGGAGGGGGCAAGAGACCCAGTACTTC CAWSPPSGRGQETQYF